A selection of T cell receptor beta chains follows, all from one sample in a study of blood T cells in healthy people across ages. Via MiXCR, TCRdb re-called the 5' RACE reads, giving one row per CDR3 protein. This table has fewer than 900,000 distinct CDR3 sequences, around 46% appearing once. The sequencing sample was made of blood. The receptors were sampled from a woman aged 55-70 years in good health. Each CDR3 is given with its conserved first and last residue. D genes are given only for firm matches. Clone size appears in some rows only: once, few, many, or a class for an expanded clone.

>TRBV5-6|TRBJ2-7|NA|NA
TGTGCCAGCAGCTTGCCTGGGGCTAGCTCCTACGAGCAGTACTTC
CASSLPGASSYEQYF
>TRBV10-3|TRBJ2-5|NA|NA
TGTGCCATGGCGGGCACTAGGGGAGAAAAAGAGACCCAGTACTTC
CAMAGTRGEKETQYF
>TRBV27|TRBJ2-7|few|NA
TGTGCCAGCAATTCAGCGACCTACGAGCAGTACTTC
CASNSATYEQYF
>TRBV28|TRBJ2-3|few|NA
TGTGCCAGCAGACTACCGGGCCGGGGGTACACAGATACGCAGTATTTT
CASRLPGRGYTDTQYF
>TRBV7-9|TRBJ2-3|NA|NA
TGTGCCAGCGGGCACTCAGGGGCGAGCACAGATACGCAGTATTTT
CASGHSGASTDTQYF
>TRBV7-3|TRBJ2-7|NA|NA
TGTGCCAGCAGCGTAATGGGGGGCTACGAGCAGTACTTC
CASSVMGGYEQYF
>TRBV12-3/TRBV12-4|TRBJ2-7|NA|TRBD2
TGTGCCAGCACCCGGACTAGCGGCGTGGACGAGCAGTACTTC
CASTRTSGVDEQYF
>TRBV20-1|TRBJ2-1|NA|TRBD2
TGCAGTGCCGCGTACGCTAGCGGTTACAATGAGCAGTTCTTC
CSAAYASGYNEQFF
>TRBV5-1|TRBJ2-1|few|TRBD2
TGCGCCAGCGAAACTAGCGGGGGCTTGAGGAATGAGCAGTTCTTC
CASETSGGLRNEQFF
>TRBV11-2|TRBJ2-1|NA|NA
TGTGCCAGCAGCTCGATGAGAGGGCCTGACAATGAGCAGTTCTTC
CASSSMRGPDNEQFF
>TRBV20-1|TRBJ1-1|NA|NA
TGCAGTGCTCCCTGGGACACGAGTACTTTCTTT
CSAPWDTSTFF
>TRBV28|TRBJ2-1|NA|NA
TGTGCCAGCAGTTATAGCGCCTCCTACAATGAGCAGTTCTTC
CASSYSASYNEQFF
>TRBV7-9|TRBJ2-5|few|NA
TGTGCCAGCAGCAACGGACGGACTCAAGAGACCCAGTACTTC
CASSNGRTQETQYF
>TRBV12-3/TRBV12-4|TRBJ1-2|NA|NA
TGTGCCAGCAGTTTAGACCAAGAGGCCTACTATGGCTACACCTTC
CASSLDQEAYYGYTF
>TRBV20-1|TRBJ2-1|few|TRBD1
TGCAGTGCTAGAGGGACAGGGAACAATGAGCAGTTCTTC
CSARGTGNNEQFF
>TRBV7-9|TRBJ1-4|few|NA
TGTGCCAGCAGCTTAAGGGACGGCAATGAAAAACTGTTTTTT
CASSLRDGNEKLFF
>TRBV4-2|TRBJ2-5|many|NA
TGTGCCAGCAGCCAAGGGGTTGTACTTTCAGGGGAGGAGACCCAGTACTTC
CASSQGVVLSGEETQYF
>TRBV7-9|TRBJ2-1|NA|NA
TGTGCCAGCAGCTTAAGCACGGAGAGCAATGAGCAGTTCTTC
CASSLSTESNEQFF
>TRBV3-1|TRBJ2-4|NA|NA
TGTGCCAGCAGCCAAGATAACAGTAAAAACATTCAGTACTTC
CASSQDNSKNIQYF
>TRBV20-1|TRBJ2-2|few|NA
TGCAGTGCTAGAGACAGGGTAGAGGCCGGGGAGCTGTTTTTT
CSARDRVEAGELFF
>TRBV27|TRBJ1-2|NA|NA
TGTGCCAGCAGCCCCCGGGACTTGAGGGGCTACACCTTC
CASSPRDLRGYTF
>TRBV18|TRBJ2-7|NA|NA
TGTGCCAGCGCACCTACAACAGGGGAGGCGTACTTC
CASAPTTGEAYF
>TRBV30|TRBJ1-1|once|NA
TGTGCCTGGACCGCGCTAAACACTGAAGCTTTCTTT
CAWTALNTEAFF
>TRBV27|TRBJ2-7|NA|NA
TGTGCCAGCAGTTTGGGCAGGGGTAAGGACGAGCAGTACTTC
CASSLGRGKDEQYF
>TRBV20-1|TRBJ1-1|few|NA
TGCAGTGCCAGGGAGGGCCTCTCCGGAGCTTTCTTT
CSAREGLSGAFF
>TRBV9|TRBJ2-1|many|TRBD1
TGTGCCAGCAGCGTAGGTGGACAGGTTTACAATGAGCAGTTCTTC
CASSVGGQVYNEQFF
>TRBV6-1|TRBJ2-7|NA|TRBD1
TGTGCCAGCAGTGCTGGACAGGGACTCTCCTACGAGCAGTACTTC
CASSAGQGLSYEQYF
>TRBV29-1|TRBJ2-7|many|NA
TGCAGCGTTGAAGGGCAGATGTACGAGCAGTACTTC
CSVEGQMYEQYF
>TRBV10-3|TRBJ2-2|NA|TRBD1
TGTGCCATCAGGGATCGACAGGGTGGAAGCGTCTCCGGGACCGGGGAGCTGTTTTTT
CAIRDRQGGSVSGTGELFF
>TRBV5-1|TRBJ2-7|NA|TRBD2
TGCGCCAGCAGCCCCTACGGGACTAGCGGGGGGGCCCACGAGCAGTACTTC
CASSPYGTSGGAHEQYF
>TRBV28|TRBJ2-3|NA|NA
TGTGCCAGTAATGCCCTCCGGGGTGAGAGCACAGATACGCAGTATTTT
CASNALRGESTDTQYF
>TRBV10-3|TRBJ2-7|NA|TRBD2
TGTGCCATCAGTGAGTCGATTGCGGGAGTGGGGTACGAGCAGTACTTC
CAISESIAGVGYEQYF
>TRBV10-3|TRBJ2-7|few|TRBD2
TGTGCCATCAGTGAGTCAGCTAGCGGGAATTACGAGCAGTACTTC
CAISESASGNYEQYF
>TRBV4-2|TRBJ2-7|NA|NA
TGTGCCAGCAACCAAGATTTGGGAAAAGGATACGAGCAGTACTTC
CASNQDLGKGYEQYF
>TRBV27|TRBJ2-7|few|NA
TGTGCCAGCAGTTCCCCCGCTCTTTACGAGCAGTACTTC
CASSSPALYEQYF
>TRBV5-8|TRBJ1-2|NA|NA
TGTGCCAGCAGCTTGAGGGCCTCGGGGCGCTACACCTTC
CASSLRASGRYTF
>TRBV20-1|TRBJ1-5|few|NA
TGCAGTGCTGCCGTCGGGGTTAGCAATCAGCCCCAGCATTTT
CSAAVGVSNQPQHF
>TRBV19|TRBJ2-1|NA|TRBD2
TGTGCCAGTAGTATAGGCGGGAGAACCGACAATGAGCAGTTCTTC
CASSIGGRTDNEQFF
>TRBV6-1|TRBJ1-4|few|TRBD1
TGTGCCAGCAGCGTCTTGGGACAGGGGAATGAAAAACTGTTTTTT
CASSVLGQGNEKLFF
>TRBV3-1|TRBJ2-7|NA|NA
TGTGCCAGCAGCGAGGACGGCCGGGACTCCCGAACCTACGAGCAGTACTTC
CASSEDGRDSRTYEQYF
>TRBV29-1|TRBJ2-7|NA|NA
TGCAGCGCCGGAAGAGGAGAGGGGCAATACGAGCAGTACTTC
CSAGRGEGQYEQYF
>TRBV9|TRBJ1-1|few|NA
TGTGCCAGCAGCGTACGGGCCGACACTGAAGCTTTCTTT
CASSVRADTEAFF
>TRBV13|TRBJ2-7|many|NA
TGTGCCAGCAGCCCTCGGATGGCCTACGAGCAGTACTTC
CASSPRMAYEQYF
>TRBV29-1|TRBJ2-3|NA|TRBD2
TGCAGCGTCTTCACGGGACTAGCGGGAGGAATAGATACGCAGTATTTT
CSVFTGLAGGIDTQYF
>TRBV4-3|TRBJ1-6|NA|TRBD1
TGCGCCAGCAGCCAAGTGGACAGGGAGAGTTCACCCCTCCACTTT
CASSQVDRESSPLHF
>TRBV29-1|TRBJ2-7|many|NA
TGCAGCGTTGAAGGACAGGTGGGTGGGGAGCAGTACTTC
CSVEGQVGGEQYF
>TRBV7-2|TRBJ1-1|NA|NA
TGTGCCAGCAGCGTACAGGATAGGACTGAAGCTTTCTTT
CASSVQDRTEAFF
>TRBV12-3/TRBV12-4|TRBJ1-3|NA|TRBD1
TGTGCCAGCAGGACAGGGATCTCTGGAAACACCATATATTTT
CASRTGISGNTIYF
>TRBV7-9|TRBJ1-6|NA|NA
TGTGCCAGCAGCCGAGACTACGGAAATAATTCACCCCTCCACTTT
CASSRDYGNNSPLHF
>TRBV6-6|TRBJ2-1|few|NA
TGTTCTCTGGCGGGAGCGAGGGGGAATGAGCAGTTCTTC
CSLAGARGNEQFF
>TRBV6-6|TRBJ2-3|NA|TRBD2
TGTGCCAGCAACCCTAGCGGGGGGGGCCTCGGTACGCAGTATTTT
CASNPSGGGLGTQYF
>TRBV7-6|TRBJ1-2|once|NA
TGTGCCAGCAGCTTAAGACAGGACTATGGCTACACCTTC
CASSLRQDYGYTF
>TRBV20-1|TRBJ1-6|NA|NA
TGCAGTGCTAGAGATTATGGGACGGGTGATTCACCCCTCCACTTT
CSARDYGTGDSPLHF
>TRBV15|TRBJ2-7|few|NA
TGTGCCACCAGCAGAGATCCTTCTAGTGTCTACGAGCAGTACTTC
CATSRDPSSVYEQYF